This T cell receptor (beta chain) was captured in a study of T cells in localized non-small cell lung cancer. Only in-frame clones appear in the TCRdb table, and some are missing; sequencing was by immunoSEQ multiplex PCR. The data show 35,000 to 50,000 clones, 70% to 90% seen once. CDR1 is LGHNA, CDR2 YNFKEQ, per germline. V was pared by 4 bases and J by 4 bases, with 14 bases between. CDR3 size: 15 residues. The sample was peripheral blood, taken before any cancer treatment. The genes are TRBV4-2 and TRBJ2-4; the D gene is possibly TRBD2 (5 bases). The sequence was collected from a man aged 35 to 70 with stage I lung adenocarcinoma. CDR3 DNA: TGTGCCAGCAGCCCATTGGGAGCGGAGAAAAACATTCAGTACTTC. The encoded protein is CASSPLGAEKNIQYF.